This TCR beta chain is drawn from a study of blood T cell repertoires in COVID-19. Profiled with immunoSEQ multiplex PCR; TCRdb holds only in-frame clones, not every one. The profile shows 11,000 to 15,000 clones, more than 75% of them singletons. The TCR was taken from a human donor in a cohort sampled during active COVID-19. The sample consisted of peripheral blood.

The CDR3 DNA follows: TGCGCCAGCAGCTTGGGAGTACCCGACTACGAGCAGTACTTC. Translated: CASSLGVPDYEQYF. The V gene is TRBV5-1, the J gene TRBJ2-7; D remains ambiguous. With 0 bases removed from V and 3 bases from J, the gap between germline ends came to 10 bases. Germline assignment: CDR1 SGHRS and CDR2 YFSETQ. This CDR3 contains 14 residues.